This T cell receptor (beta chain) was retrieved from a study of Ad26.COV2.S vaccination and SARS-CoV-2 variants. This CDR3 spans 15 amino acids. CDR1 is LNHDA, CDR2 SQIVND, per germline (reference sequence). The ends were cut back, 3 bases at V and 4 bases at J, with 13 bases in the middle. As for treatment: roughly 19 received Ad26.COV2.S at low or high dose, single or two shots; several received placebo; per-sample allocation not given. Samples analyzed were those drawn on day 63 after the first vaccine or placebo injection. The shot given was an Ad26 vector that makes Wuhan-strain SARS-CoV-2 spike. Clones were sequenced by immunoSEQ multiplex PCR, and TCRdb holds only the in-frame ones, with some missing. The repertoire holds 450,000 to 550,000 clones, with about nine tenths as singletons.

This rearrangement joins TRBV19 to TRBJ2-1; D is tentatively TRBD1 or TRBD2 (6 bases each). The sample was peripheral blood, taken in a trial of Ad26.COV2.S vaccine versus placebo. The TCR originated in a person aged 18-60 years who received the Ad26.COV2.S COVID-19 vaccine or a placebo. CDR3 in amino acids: CASSIGGLGYNEQFF. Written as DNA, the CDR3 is TGTGCCAGTAGTATCGGGGGCCTGGGTTACAATGAGCAGTTCTTC.